A selection of T cell receptor beta chains follows, all from one sample in a study of T cell responses to AZD1222 COVID-19 vaccine. Method: immunoSEQ multiplex PCR; TCRdb's copy keeps in-frame clones and lacks some. The sample consists of about 140,000 clones, roughly 89% of them appearing once. The sample in question was peripheral blood, obtained 28 days after the second dose of the MenACWY control vaccine. The receptors derive from an adult who received the MenACWY meningococcal vaccine as a control. CDR3s include the opening cysteine and the closing phenylalanine or tryptophan. A D gene is named only where the DNA matches it firmly. Part of the rows lack a size; the others show once, few, many or a class for expanded clones.

v_gene	d_gene	j_gene	len	abundance	CDR3nt	CDR3aa
TRBV4-3	NA	TRBJ1-1	13	NA	TGCGCCAGCAGCTATGAACTGAACACTGAAGCTTTCTTT	CASSYELNTEAFF
TRBV2	NA	TRBJ2-5	12	NA	TGTGCCAGTACTCCGGGACATCTACCCCAGTACTTC	CASTPGHLPQYF
TRBV15	NA	TRBJ1-1	12	NA	TGTGCCACCAGCAGCTACAGGGCTGAAGCTTTCTTT	CATSSYRAEAFF
TRBV15	NA	TRBJ2-5	15	NA	TGTGCCACCAGCAGAGTTGGGGGGGCCTTGGAGACCCAGTACTTC	CATSRVGGALETQYF
TRBV15	NA	TRBJ1-4	17	NA	TGTGCCACCAGCAGAGATCTGTCAGGGGCTAGGTTAGAAAAACTGTTTTTT	CATSRDLSGARLEKLFF
TRBV5-4	NA	TRBJ2-1	12	NA	TGTGCCAGCAGCGTAGGACAGAATGAGCAGTTCTTC	CASSVGQNEQFF
TRBV7-9	NA	TRBJ1-5	15	NA	TGTGCCAGCAGCCCAGGGGATAATAGCAATCAGCCCCAGCATTTT	CASSPGDNSNQPQHF
TRBV5-1	TRBD2	TRBJ2-3	16	NA	TGCGCCAGCAGCTACGGGACTAGCTATGGGGTAGATACGCAGTATTTT	CASSYGTSYGVDTQYF
TRBV28	TRBD2	TRBJ2-5	17	once	TGTGCCAGCAGTTTGCTAGCGGGACCCACGATCTACGAGACCCAGTACTTC	CASSLLAGPTIYETQYF
TRBV7-9	NA	TRBJ1-2	16	NA	TGTGCCAGCAGCTTAGGGAGGACTGGGGGGGACTATGGCTACACCTTC	CASSLGRTGGDYGYTF
TRBV7-8	NA	TRBJ2-3	16	NA	TGTGCCAGCAGCTTACTAGCCGCCCTGGTCACAGCTACGCAGTATTTT	CASSLLAALVTATQYF
TRBV5-1	NA	TRBJ1-4	14	NA	TGCGCCAGCAGCTCGACGGCAACTAATGAAAAACTGTTTTTT	CASSSTATNEKLFF
TRBV25-1	NA	TRBJ1-2	14	NA	TGTGCCAGCAGCCGAGTATCGGGACACGATGGCTACACCTTC	CASSRVSGHDGYTF
TRBV6-5	TRBD1	TRBJ1-5	15	NA	TGTGCCAGCAGTTACGACAGGGCTAGCAATCAGCCCCAGCATTTT	CASSYDRASNQPQHF
TRBV30	TRBD2	TRBJ2-3	15	NA	TGTGCCTGGAGTATGGGACTAGCGGCTACAGATACGCAGTATTTT	CAWSMGLAATDTQYF
TRBV5-5	NA	TRBJ1-5	14	NA	TGTGCCAGCAGCTTGGGACCGCTAAATCAGCCCCAGCATTTT	CASSLGPLNQPQHF
TRBV5-1	TRBD1	TRBJ1-6	17	NA	TGCGCCAGCAGCTTGGAGCCCCGAGACAGGGGAAATTCACCCCTCCACTTT	CASSLEPRDRGNSPLHF
TRBV3-1/TRBV3-2	NA	TRBJ1-6	15	NA	TGTGCCAGCAGCCCCATCCAGGGACATAATTCACCCCTCCACTTT	CASSPIQGHNSPLHF
TRBV6-5	NA	TRBJ2-7	13	NA	TGTGCCAGCAGGACCGGGACGGACTACGAGCAGTACTTC	CASRTGTDYEQYF
TRBV12-3/TRBV12-4	NA	TRBJ1-2	13	NA	TGTGCCAGCAGTTTCTCAGGGAACTATGGCTACACCTTC	CASSFSGNYGYTF
TRBV18	NA	TRBJ2-7	13	NA	TGTGCCAGCTCACGTAAACAGGGTTACGAGCAGTACTTC	CASSRKQGYEQYF
TRBV14	NA	TRBJ1-3	14	NA	TGTGCCAGCAGCACCAGGCTCTCTGGAAACACCATATATTTT	CASSTRLSGNTIYF
TRBV5-5	NA	TRBJ1-5	17	NA	TGTGCCAGCAGCTTGATCGGCGCAAATAGGGGCAATCAGCCCCAGCATTTT	CASSLIGANRGNQPQHF
TRBV9	TRBD2	TRBJ2-7	16	NA	TGTGCCAGCAGCGTAGGGGTGGGGGGACTATACGCCGAGCAGTACTTC	CASSVGVGGLYAEQYF
TRBV27	NA	TRBJ2-7	15	NA	TGTGCCAGCTCAAAGAGCCGGTTGGAGGACTACGAGCAGTACTTC	CASSKSRLEDYEQYF
TRBV7-2	TRBD2	TRBJ2-1	18	NA	TGTGCCAGCAGCTTCCAGAGTAGCGGGGGGTTATCCTACAATGAGCAGTTCTTC	CASSFQSSGGLSYNEQFF
TRBV15	NA	TRBJ2-3	14	NA	TGTGCCACCAGCAGAGAGGACAGCACAGATACGCAGTATTTT	CATSREDSTDTQYF
TRBV29-1	NA	TRBJ1-1	15	once	TGCAGCGTTAGTAAACCCCCGGACATGAACACTGAAGCTTTCTTT	CSVSKPPDMNTEAFF
TRBV27	NA	TRBJ2-7	13	NA	TGTGCCAGCAGTCTGACAAGCTCCTACGAGCAGTACTTC	CASSLTSSYEQYF
TRBV5-1	TRBD1	TRBJ2-3	15	NA	TGCGCCAGCAGCTTGGGGACAGGGGGCACAGATACGCAGTATTTT	CASSLGTGGTDTQYF
TRBV19	NA	TRBJ2-3	15	NA	TGTGCCAGTAGTATAACGGGGTTTGGCACAGATACGCAGTATTTT	CASSITGFGTDTQYF
TRBV4-3	TRBD2	TRBJ2-1	16	NA	TGCGCCAGCAGCCAAGAACTAGCGGGGGATTACAATGAGCAGTTCTTC	CASSQELAGDYNEQFF
TRBV16	NA	TRBJ1-3	12	NA	TGTGCCAGCAGCCCGGCTGGAAACACCATATATTTT	CASSPAGNTIYF
TRBV7-2	NA	TRBJ1-6	13	NA	TGTGCCAGCAGCGCCCGTCCCCAGCCACCCCTCCACTTT	CASSARPQPPLHF
TRBV6-2/TRBV6-3	TRBD1	TRBJ2-1	14	once	TGTGCCAGCAGTTCGACAGGGGTCAGCAATGAGCAGTTCTTC	CASSSTGVSNEQFF
TRBV3-1/TRBV3-2	TRBD1	TRBJ1-2	16	NA	TGTGCCAGCAGCCAACCCACCGGGACAGGGGCGGATGGCTACACCTTC	CASSQPTGTGADGYTF
TRBV5-1	NA	TRBJ2-1	14	NA	TGCGCCAGCAGCCCCGGACTAATGAACAATGAGCAGTTCTTC	CASSPGLMNNEQFF
TRBV18	TRBD2	TRBJ2-1	18	NA	TGTGCCAGCTCACCACCTTTCCTAGCGGGAGGCGCCTACAATGAGCAGTTCTTC	CASSPPFLAGGAYNEQFF
TRBV28	TRBD1	TRBJ1-5	16	few	TGTGCCAGCAATCCGGGACAGGGGAGGAGCAATCAGCCCCAGCATTTT	CASNPGQGRSNQPQHF
TRBV24-1	TRBD2	TRBJ2-2	16	NA	TGTGCCACCAGTGATCGGACTAGCGGGAGGGCCGGGGAGCTGTTTTTT	CATSDRTSGRAGELFF
TRBV19	NA	TRBJ1-1	13	NA	TGTGCCAGTAGTATAGATCGTGCCGGCGGGGCTTTCTTT	CASSIDRAGGAFF
TRBV28	TRBD2	TRBJ2-1	16	NA	TGTGCCAGCAGTTTAGCTAGCGGGAGGACCTGGGATGAGCAGTTCTTC	CASSLASGRTWDEQFF
TRBV19	TRBD2	TRBJ2-7	14	NA	TGTGCCAGTAGTGCTCTAGCGGGAGGGAACGAGCAGTACTTC	CASSALAGGNEQYF
TRBV29-1	NA	TRBJ1-1	12	NA	TGCAGCGTCGCAGGGGCAGGGTCTGAAGCTTTCTTT	CSVAGAGSEAFF
TRBV6-1	NA	TRBJ2-3	14	NA	TGTGCCAGCAGTGACCGGCCCCACCCAGATACGCAGTATTTT	CASSDRPHPDTQYF
TRBV7-9	NA	TRBJ2-6	15	NA	TGTGCCAGCAGCTTAGCCCCCTCTGGGGCCAACGTCCTGACTTTC	CASSLAPSGANVLTF
TRBV6-2/TRBV6-3	NA	TRBJ2-7	12	few	TGTGCCAGCAGTGGGGAGTACTACGAGCAGTACTTC	CASSGEYYEQYF
TRBV5-6	NA	TRBJ2-2	11	NA	TGTGCCAGCAGCTTCGGCGGGGAGCTGTTTTTT	CASSFGGELFF
TRBV2	TRBD2	TRBJ2-5	15	NA	TGTGCCAGCAGTGAGACTAGCGGTTATCAAGAGACCCAGTACTTC	CASSETSGYQETQYF
TRBV7-2	TRBD1	TRBJ2-4	14	NA	TGTGCCAGCAGCCCGACAGGGGCGGCGGTCATTCAGTACTTC	CASSPTGAAVIQYF
TRBV7-2	TRBD1	TRBJ1-4	15	NA	TGTGCCAGCAGCTTGAGACAGGGGAGAAATGAAAAACTGTTTTTT	CASSLRQGRNEKLFF
TRBV3-1/TRBV3-2	NA	TRBJ1-2	13	NA	TGTGCCAGCAGCCAAGTCTCTCGGTATGGCTACACCTTC	CASSQVSRYGYTF
TRBV5-1	NA	TRBJ2-3	14	NA	TGCGCCAGCAGCTTAGCAGGAGTCACAGATACGCAGTATTTT	CASSLAGVTDTQYF
TRBV6-5	NA	TRBJ1-2	14	NA	TGTGCCAGCAGTCCACTGGACCGCCCTGGAAGCTACACCTTC	CASSPLDRPGSYTF
TRBV7-5	NA	TRBJ2-7	14	NA	TGTGTCAGAAGCCTGAGACAGATGAGTTACGAGCAGTACTTC	CVRSLRQMSYEQYF
TRBV19	TRBD1	TRBJ1-1	13	NA	TGTGCCAGTAGGACAGGGGGTCGGACTGAAGCTTTCTTT	CASRTGGRTEAFF
TRBV28	NA	TRBJ1-1	13	NA	TGTGCCAGCAGTGGTCCCCCGAACACTGAAGCTTTCTTT	CASSGPPNTEAFF